The rows below give T cell receptor beta chains drawn from one sample of a study of cytomegalovirus exposure and HLA in healthy donors. The repertoire was sequenced with immunoSEQ multiplex PCR; TCRdb's copy has only in-frame clones and lacks some. Here the sample spans 35,000 to 50,000 clones, 81% being singletons. Sequenced material: PBMCs. These receptors were taken from a man aged 50-60 years in good health and CMV-seronegative. Each CDR3 is given with its conserved first and last residue. Each record gives: clone size, D gene, J gene, V gene, CDR3 DNA, CDR3 protein. A D gene is named only where the DNA matches it firmly. Some rows mark clone size as missing; the rest say once, few, many or name a class of expanded clone.

>.|TRBD2|TRBJ2-7|TRBV7-2
TGTGCCAGCAGCTTCCCCGGGACTAGCGGGGACTCGGGGGAGCAGTACTTC
CASSFPGTSGDSGEQYF
>few|TRBD1|TRBJ1-5|TRBV6-4
TGTGCCAGCAGTGACTCGAGGACAGGGAACAATCAGCCCCAGCATTTT
CASSDSRTGNNQPQHF
>.|TRBD2|TRBJ2-1|TRBV5-1
TGCGCCAGCAGCGCACCCGGGACTAGCGGCCTTGAAGAGCAGTTCTTC
CASSAPGTSGLEEQFF
>.|TRBD1|TRBJ2-3|TRBV5-8
TGTGCCAGCAGCTTGGGGGACAGGGCCACAGATACGCAGTATTTT
CASSLGDRATDTQYF
>.|.|TRBJ1-1|TRBV2
TGTGCCAGCAGTGAATATGGTTTGGGAACAGGGCAAACTGAAGCTTTCTTT
CASSEYGLGTGQTEAFF
>once|TRBD2|TRBJ2-1|TRBV6-1
TGTGCCAGCAGTGAGGTTCTAGCGGGAGGAAACAATGAGCAGTTCTTC
CASSEVLAGGNNEQFF
>.|.|TRBJ1-2|TRBV25-1
TGTGCCAGCAGAGAACAACAGGGATATGGCTACACCTTC
CASREQQGYGYTF
>.|.|TRBJ1-5|TRBV9
TGTGCCAGCAGCGCCGCCTCAGGGTATCAGCCCCAGCATTTT
CASSAASGYQPQHF
>.|.|TRBJ2-7|TRBV19
TGTGCCAGTAGTATAGATGGGCCCTACGAGCAGTACTTC
CASSIDGPYEQYF
>.|TRBD1|TRBJ1-5|TRBV5-4
TGTGCCAGCAGCCTAGGGGGCTCGGATCAGCCCCAGCATTTT
CASSLGGSDQPQHF
>.|TRBD1|TRBJ1-4|TRBV7-8
TGTGCCAGCAGCCCCCTAGCCCGGACAGGGGCAAAACTGTTTTTT
CASSPLARTGAKLFF
>.|TRBD1|TRBJ2-1|TRBV7-9
TGTTCCAGCAGCCCTACCCCGGGACAGGGCTCCTACAATGAGCAGTTCTTC
CSSSPTPGQGSYNEQFF
>.|.|TRBJ1-3|TRBV29-1
TGCAGCGTTGACACAACTGGCGGGGGATACTCTGGAAACACCATATATTTT
CSVDTTGGGYSGNTIYF
>.|.|TRBJ1-1|TRBV7-9
TGTGCCAGCAGTCGAGACGCGGGGCCAGTCGCTGAAGCTTTCTTT
CASSRDAGPVAEAFF
>.|TRBD1|TRBJ1-4|TRBV28
TGTGCCACCCTGTTTCCAGGGGGAAATGAAAAACTGTTTTTT
CATLFPGGNEKLFF
>.|.|TRBJ1-2|TRBV6-1
TGTGCCAGCAGGCTTTCGAGGATTTCCTATGGCTACACCTTC
CASRLSRISYGYTF
>.|TRBD2|TRBJ2-7|TRBV29-1
TGCAGCGTTGACGGAGTCGGAGCGGGAGGTCGATCCTACGAGCAGTACTTC
CSVDGVGAGGRSYEQYF
>.|TRBD1|TRBJ2-7|TRBV5-5
TGTGCCAGCAGCTTGGCTGTGGGACAGGGTTACGAGCAGTACTTC
CASSLAVGQGYEQYF
>once|.|TRBJ2-3|TRBV7-9
TGTTCCAGCAGCTCCCCCGGGCGGGCCCGCACAGATACGCAGTATTTT
CSSSSPGRARTDTQYF
>.|TRBD2|TRBJ2-3|TRBV7-3
TGTGCCAGCAGCCCCAGGACTAGCGGGTATGGCACAGATACGCAGTATTTT
CASSPRTSGYGTDTQYF
>.|TRBD1|TRBJ1-2|TRBV29-1
TGCAGCGTCACCCCGACAGGGGCGGGCTATGGCTACACCTTC
CSVTPTGAGYGYTF
>.|.|TRBJ1-3|TRBV15
TGTGCCACCAGCAGAGGACAGGTCTCTGGAAACACCATATATTTT
CATSRGQVSGNTIYF
>.|TRBD2|TRBJ2-2|TRBV5-4
TGTGCCAGCAGCCGGGGGGGCGGGGACACCGGGGAGCTGTTTTTT
CASSRGGGDTGELFF
>.|TRBD2|TRBJ2-7|TRBV7-2
TGTGCCAGCAGCTCATGGACTAGCTGGGAGCAGTACTTC
CASSSWTSWEQYF
>once|.|TRBJ2-5|TRBV5-1
TGCGCCAGCAGCTTGATGGGACTTCCTCAACAAGAGACCCAGTACTTC
CASSLMGLPQQETQYF
>.|TRBD2|TRBJ2-7|TRBV12-5
TGTGCTAGTGCTCCTAGCGGGAGGTCCTACGAGCAGTACTTC
CASAPSGRSYEQYF
>.|TRBD2|TRBJ2-3|TRBV27
TGTGCCAGCAGTGTCTTGTATGGGACTAGCGGGGGGAGCACAGATACGCAGTATTTT
CASSVLYGTSGGSTDTQYF
>.|TRBD1|TRBJ1-2|TRBV28
TGTGCCAGCAGTCCCTGGGACAGGAACTATGGCTACACCTTC
CASSPWDRNYGYTF
>.|.|TRBJ2-1|TRBV6-6
TGTGCCAGCAGTTACGGGGCGGCCGGGTACAATGAGCAGTTCTTC
CASSYGAAGYNEQFF
>.|.|TRBJ2-1|TRBV5-6
TGTGCCAGCAGCTTGGAGTGGGGGCCTGCAGGGGATGAGCAGTTCTTC
CASSLEWGPAGDEQFF
>.|TRBD2|TRBJ2-1|TRBV25-1
TGTGCCAGCAGTGAATATTCGGGAGGAAGGGGCAATGAGCAGTTCTTC
CASSEYSGGRGNEQFF
>.|.|TRBJ1-2|TRBV28
TGTGCCAGCAGTTTTGGTGGCCACTATGGCTACACCTTC
CASSFGGHYGYTF
>.|.|TRBJ2-7|TRBV11-1
TGTGCCAGCAGCCTGACGGCGGTGCAGAGCGAGCAGTACTTC
CASSLTAVQSEQYF
>once|TRBD1|TRBJ2-7|TRBV7-2
TGTGCCAGCAGGTTTGGACCCGGGACAGGGAAGTACGAGCAGTACTTC
CASRFGPGTGKYEQYF
>.|TRBD2|TRBJ2-5|TRBV5-8
TGTGCCAGCAGCTTACACGGGGGGATCGGAGAGACCCAGTACTTC
CASSLHGGIGETQYF
>.|.|TRBJ1-1|TRBV7-9
TGTTCCAGCAGCTTTCCGATGAGCCCTGAAGCTTTCTTT
CSSSFPMSPEAFF
>once|TRBD1|TRBJ2-5|TRBV27
TGTGCCAGCAGTCGACAGGGGGGTGAGACCCAGTACTTC
CASSRQGGETQYF
>.|TRBD1|TRBJ1-4|TRBV6-1
TGTGCCAGCAGTGAACCGCAGATACAGGGGACAAATGAAAAACTGTTTTTT
CASSEPQIQGTNEKLFF
>.|.|TRBJ2-7|TRBV4-3
TGCGCCAGCAGCCAAGACAGGGGCCCCTACGAGCAGTACTTC
CASSQDRGPYEQYF
>once|.|TRBJ2-7|TRBV21-1
TGTGCCAGCAGCCCCGGGACCTCGAGCGGGAGGGAAGAGCAGTACTTC
CASSPGTSSGREEQYF
>.|.|TRBJ1-5|TRBV7-8
TGTGCCAGCAGCTCACAGGGTCAGCTCCAGCATTTT
CASSSQGQLQHF
>.|TRBD2|TRBJ2-2|TRBV7-2
TGTGCCAGCGGGACTAGCGGAAACACCGGGGAGCTGTTTTTT
CASGTSGNTGELFF
>few|TRBD1|TRBJ1-6|TRBV6-1
TGTGCCAGCAGTCAGACAGGGCAGAATTCACCCCTCCACTTT
CASSQTGQNSPLHF
>few|.|TRBJ2-5|TRBV7-9
TGTTCCAGCAGTATTGCAGGGCAAGAGACCCAGTACTTC
CSSSIAGQETQYF
>.|.|TRBJ2-3|TRBV5-1
TGCGCCAGCAGAGGAGGAGCCGGGAGCCCCACAGATACGCAGTATTTT
CASRGGAGSPTDTQYF
>.|TRBD2|TRBJ2-1|TRBV28
TGTGCCAGCAGTGTACTAGCGGGAGCCTACAATGAGCAGTTCTTC
CASSVLAGAYNEQFF
>.|TRBD1|TRBJ2-7|TRBV9
TGTGCCAGCAGCCCGCGAGGACAGGGGTACGAGCAGTACTTC
CASSPRGQGYEQYF
>.|TRBD1|TRBJ1-6|TRBV9
TGTGCCAGCAGCGCGGGACAGCTACGGAATTCACCCCTCCACTTT
CASSAGQLRNSPLHF
>few|.|TRBJ1-1|TRBV9
TGTGCCAGCAGCGTGCCGGGGGGAAACACTGAAGCTTTCTTT
CASSVPGGNTEAFF
>few|.|TRBJ2-7|TRBV28
.
CASSWGAGAYF
>.|.|TRBJ2-4|TRBV7-9
TGTTCCAGCAGCTTAGGTTCAGTCAAAAACATTCAGTACTTC
CSSSLGSVKNIQYF
>.|TRBD1|TRBJ2-2|TRBV7-2
TGTGCCAGCAGGGACTCGAGACAGGGAAACACCGGGGAGCTGTTTTTT
CASRDSRQGNTGELFF
>.|.|TRBJ1-5|TRBV27
TGTGCCAGCAGTTTTTCCGGGGGCAATCAGCCCCAGCATTTT
CASSFSGGNQPQHF
>once|TRBD1|TRBJ1-5|TRBV27
TGTGCCAGCAGTATCAGGGGGCTCCCTTTGTATAGCAATCAGCCCCAGCATTTT
CASSIRGLPLYSNQPQHF
>.|.|TRBJ2-7|TRBV28
TGTGCCAGCAGTTTAGTCACGGACGAGCAGTACTTC
CASSLVTDEQYF